This entry concerns a single T cell receptor beta chain. HTBI primers from iRepertoire and Arm-PCR of CDR3 regions yielded the TCR beta libraries. Via MiXCR, TCRdb re-called the multiplex PCR reads, giving one row per CDR3 protein. The sample shows around 430,000 distinct CDR3 sequences, 20% to 25% of them seen only once. The data derive from a study of regulatory T cells in long-lasting Graves disease. The time point: persistent/refractory GD, antithyroid drugs over 5 years with positive TRAb. PBMC-extracted RNA yielded the TCR library. The receptor was isolated from a female donor with Graves disease. The sequences come from peripheral blood mononuclear cells (PBMCs), collected when the disease was refractory, from a patient treated with antithyroid drugs.

CDR3: CSAPPTGQGTDTQYF. DNA for the CDR3: TGCAGCGCACCCCCGACAGGGCAGGGCACAGATACGCAGTATTTT. The chain joins TRBV29-1 to TRBJ2-3; TRBD1 agrees at 7 bases. J lost 1 base, V lost 7 bases, and 11 bases had no gene match. Germline V gene data show CDR1 as SQVTM and CDR2 as ANQGSEA. There are 15 residues in the CDR3.